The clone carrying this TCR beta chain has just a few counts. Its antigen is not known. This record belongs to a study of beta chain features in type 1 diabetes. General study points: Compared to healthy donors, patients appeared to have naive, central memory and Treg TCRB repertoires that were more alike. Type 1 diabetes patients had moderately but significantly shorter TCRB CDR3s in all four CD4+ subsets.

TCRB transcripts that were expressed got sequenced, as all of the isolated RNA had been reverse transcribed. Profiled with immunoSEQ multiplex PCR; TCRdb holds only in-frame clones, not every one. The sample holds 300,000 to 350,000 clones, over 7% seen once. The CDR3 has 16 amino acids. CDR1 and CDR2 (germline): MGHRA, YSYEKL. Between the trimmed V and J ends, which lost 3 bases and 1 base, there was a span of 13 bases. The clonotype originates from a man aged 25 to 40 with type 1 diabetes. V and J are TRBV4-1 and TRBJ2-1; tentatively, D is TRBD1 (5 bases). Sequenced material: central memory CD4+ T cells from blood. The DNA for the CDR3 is TGCGCCAGCAGCCAGGTGGACATAATATCCTACAATGAGCAGTTCTTC. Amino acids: CASSQVDIISYNEQFF.